These T cell receptor beta chains were read from a single sample in a study of blood T cell repertoires in COVID-19. This table comes from immunoSEQ multiplex PCR, and its TCRdb copy is limited to in-frame clones, with some not included. This sample has 380,000 or so clones, with roughly 86% found just once. Material for sequencing was PBMCs or T cells enriched from blood (not recorded which). The receptor set was obtained from a man aged 25 to 40 who had recovered from COVID-19. CDR3s include the opening cysteine and the closing phenylalanine or tryptophan. A D gene is named only where the DNA matches it firmly. Only some rows state a clone size, as once, few, many or a class for expanded clones.

J gene | V gene | clone size | D gene | CDR3 DNA | CDR3 protein
TRBJ1-5 | TRBV5-6 | NA | NA | TGTGCCAGCAGCTTGGTTTCCGCTGGGGGCAGCAATCAGCCCCAGCATTTT | CASSLVSAGGSNQPQHF
TRBJ1-2 | TRBV6-2/TRBV6-3 | NA | NA | TGTGCCAGCAGTTTAGGGGCGCCTCGGTATGGCTACACCTTC | CASSLGAPRYGYTF
TRBJ1-5 | TRBV10-1 | NA | NA | TGCGCCAGCAGTGTCGAAAGGAAAGGAGGCCAAAATCAGCCCCAGCATTTT | CASSVERKGGQNQPQHF
TRBJ2-2 | TRBV2 | NA | NA | TGTGCCAGCCGGGGGTCATATACCGGGGAGCTGTTTTTT | CASRGSYTGELFF
TRBJ1-1 | TRBV7-3 | NA | NA | TGTGCCAGCAGCTTTGGGGGGTTGAACACTGAAGCTTTCTTT | CASSFGGLNTEAFF
TRBJ1-2 | TRBV11-2 | few | TRBD1 | TGTGCCAGCAGCCCCGGGACAGCTAACTATGGCTACACCTTC | CASSPGTANYGYTF
TRBJ1-3 | TRBV18 | NA | NA | TGTGCCAGCTCCCCCGGGACACCGTCCTCTGGAAACACCATATATTTT | CASSPGTPSSGNTIYF
TRBJ1-1 | TRBV2 | NA | NA | TGTGCCAGCAGTCGCGGGGGAGGGATGAACACTGAAGCTTTCTTT | CASSRGGGMNTEAFF
TRBJ2-7 | TRBV19 | NA | NA | TGTGCCAGTAGTATAGATCAAAACAGCGAGCAGTACTTC | CASSIDQNSEQYF
TRBJ2-7 | TRBV5-1 | few | TRBD1 | TGCGCCAGCAGCTTCGGACAGGGGATGAACGAGCAGTACTTC | CASSFGQGMNEQYF
TRBJ1-5 | TRBV9 | NA | TRBD1 | TGTGCCAGCAGCCACGACAGGGGGGAGAGAAGCAATCAGCCCCAGCATTTT | CASSHDRGERSNQPQHF
TRBJ2-5 | TRBV12-3/TRBV12-4 | once | TRBD2 | TGTGCCAGCAGTTCGCCGGGAGGAGAGACCCAGTACTTC | CASSSPGGETQYF
TRBJ1-1 | TRBV6-5 | NA | NA | TGTGCCAGCAGGTTTACGGGGGGCCGAACTGAAGCTTTCTTT | CASRFTGGRTEAFF
TRBJ1-2 | TRBV6-2/TRBV6-3 | NA | NA | TGTGCCAGCAGTTACGTGGACGGCGCGGGAGGCTACACCTTC | CASSYVDGAGGYTF
TRBJ1-2 | TRBV9 | NA | NA | TGTGCCAGCAGCGGAGAGGCAGGGGCCCTTTATGGCTACACCTTC | CASSGEAGALYGYTF
TRBJ1-5 | TRBV18 | NA | NA | TGTGCCAGCTCACCCACAGGCCCCGGCAATCAGCCCCAGCATTTT | CASSPTGPGNQPQHF
TRBJ1-5 | TRBV30 | few | NA | TGTGCCTGGAGCCGCGGGTTGAGCAATCAGCCCCAGCATTTT | CAWSRGLSNQPQHF
TRBJ1-1 | TRBV5-4 | once | NA | TGTGCCAGCAGCTCGCAGGGGATGGCCACTGAAGCTTTCTTT | CASSSQGMATEAFF
TRBJ2-5 | TRBV7-9 | NA | NA | TGTGCCAGCAGCTTAAGCACAGTGTACCAAGAGACCCAGTACTTC | CASSLSTVYQETQYF
TRBJ2-1 | TRBV5-1 | NA | NA | TGCGCCAGCAGCTCCGGCGGGGTAGGCAATGAGCAGTTCTTC | CASSSGGVGNEQFF
TRBJ1-1 | TRBV10-1 | NA | TRBD1 | TGCGCCAGCTCCGCCGGGACAGGGTTGAACACTGAAGCTTTCTTT | CASSAGTGLNTEAFF
TRBJ2-3 | TRBV7-2 | NA | TRBD2 | TGTGCCAGCAGCTGGGTAGCGGGGGCCACAGATACGCAGTATTTT | CASSWVAGATDTQYF
TRBJ2-3 | TRBV27 | NA | NA | TGTGCCAGCAGTTTTATGACTTCAACTAGCACAGATACGCAGTATTTT | CASSFMTSTSTDTQYF
TRBJ2-7 | TRBV29-1 | NA | NA | TGCAGCGTTGTTACTAGCGAGGGGGCCTACGAGCAGTACTTC | CSVVTSEGAYEQYF
TRBJ1-5 | TRBV27 | NA | NA | TGTGCCAGCAGTTTCCGCCGACAGTTCGGAGAGCCCCAGCATTTT | CASSFRRQFGEPQHF
TRBJ2-1 | TRBV4-1 | NA | TRBD2 | TGCGCCAGCAGCCAGTTACCGGGACTAGGGTTTCGTGATGAGCAGTTCTTC | CASSQLPGLGFRDEQFF
TRBJ2-1 | TRBV30 | NA | NA | TGTGCCTGGAGTGTACTTCAGGGACTCTCAGGCAATGAGCAGTTCTTC | CAWSVLQGLSGNEQFF
TRBJ1-1 | TRBV29-1 | once | NA | TGCAGCGTTTCCCGAGAGAACACTGAAGCTTTCTTT | CSVSRENTEAFF
TRBJ1-1 | TRBV7-9 | NA | NA | TGTGCCAGCAGCGGGACTTGGATTCCGTTCGAAGCTTTCTTT | CASSGTWIPFEAFF
TRBJ2-3 | TRBV5-1 | NA | TRBD1 | TGCGCCAGCAGCTTGGGAGGGGGCAACACAGATACGCAGTATTTT | CASSLGGGNTDTQYF
TRBJ2-5 | TRBV4-1 | NA | NA | TGCGCCAGCAGCCAAGGTCCTATCGTACAAGAGACCCAGTACTTC | CASSQGPIVQETQYF
TRBJ1-5 | TRBV19 | NA | NA | TGTGCCAGTAGTTCCGGGGGTTGGGAGGGGGAGGTGTTGGGCAATCAGCCCCAGCATTTT | CASSSGGWEGEVLGNQPQHF
TRBJ2-3 | TRBV6-1 | NA | TRBD2 | TGTGCCAGCAGTGAAGCGCTTTATAACGGGGGGGCTTCAGATACGCAGTATTTT | CASSEALYNGGASDTQYF
TRBJ2-3 | TRBV29-1 | NA | NA | TGCAGCGTTGAAGAATGGGACAACACAGATACGCAGTATTTT | CSVEEWDNTDTQYF
TRBJ2-3 | TRBV19 | NA | TRBD2 | TGTGCCAGTAGTATCCTAGCGGGGTCCCGCACAGATACGCAGTATTTT | CASSILAGSRTDTQYF
TRBJ2-7 | TRBV2 | NA | NA | TGTGCCAGCAGTGAAGCCGGCCAGGATGTACGACAGTACTTC | CASSEAGQDVRQYF
TRBJ1-1 | TRBV7-9 | NA | NA | TGTGCCAGCAGCTCCCCTGTGAACACTGAAGCTTTCTTT | CASSSPVNTEAFF
TRBJ1-1 | TRBV5-1 | NA | NA | TGCGCCAGCACGCGCAGGGGCCTTGGGATGAACACTGAAGCTTTCTTT | CASTRRGLGMNTEAFF
TRBJ1-2 | TRBV30 | few | NA | TGTGCCTGGAGTGTAGCGGGTTGGCGTGGCTACACCTTC | CAWSVAGWRGYTF
TRBJ2-1 | TRBV7-2 | NA | NA | TGTGCCAGCAGCTTGACTATACCCATTAACAATGAGCAGTTCTTC | CASSLTIPINNEQFF
TRBJ1-5 | TRBV7-8 | NA | TRBD1 | TGTGCCAGCAGCCTAACACAGGGGTTTGGTGATCAGCCCCAGCATTTT | CASSLTQGFGDQPQHF
TRBJ2-2 | TRBV6-5 | NA | NA | TGTGCCAGCAGTTGGCAGAACACCGGGGAGCTGTTTTTT | CASSWQNTGELFF